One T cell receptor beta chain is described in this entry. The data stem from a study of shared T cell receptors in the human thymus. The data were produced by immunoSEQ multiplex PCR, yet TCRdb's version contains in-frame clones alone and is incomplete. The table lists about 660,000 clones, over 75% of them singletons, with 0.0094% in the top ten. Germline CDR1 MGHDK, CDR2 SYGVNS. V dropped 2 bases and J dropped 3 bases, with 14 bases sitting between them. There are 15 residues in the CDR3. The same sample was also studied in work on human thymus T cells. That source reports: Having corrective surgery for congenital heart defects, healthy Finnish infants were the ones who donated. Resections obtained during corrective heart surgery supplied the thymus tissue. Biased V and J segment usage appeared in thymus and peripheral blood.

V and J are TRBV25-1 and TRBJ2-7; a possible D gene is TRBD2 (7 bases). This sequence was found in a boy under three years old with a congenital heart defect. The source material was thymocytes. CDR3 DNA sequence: TGTGCCAGCAGTGAACGAGGGGGAGGGGTCTACGAGCAGTACTTC. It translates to CASSERGGGVYEQYF.